A selection of T cell receptor beta chains follows, all from one sample in a study of OX40 agonist ivuxolimab in advanced cancers. The method was immunoSEQ multiplex PCR; TCRdb's version includes in-frame clones alone and lacks a portion of them. This sample has some 100,000 clones; 90% occur once, and the top ten carry about 0.31%. Specimen: CD4+ or CD8+ T cells sorted from blood, collected in a trial of the OX40 agonist ivuxolimab. The receptors come from an adult with an advanced solid tumor such as melanoma, head and neck, liver or kidney cancer. The CDR3 runs from the conserved cysteine through the conserved F or W. Each record gives: J gene, D gene, V gene, clone size, CDR3 DNA, CDR3 protein. D genes are given only for firm matches. Expanded clones get a size class; other rows say once, few or many, or leave the size out.

TRBJ2-5,TRBD2,TRBV5-1,NA,TGCGCCAGCAGCCTCAGCGGGAGCGAAGAGACCCAGTACTTC,CASSLSGSEETQYF
TRBJ1-5,NA,TRBV6-5,NA,TGTGCCAGCAGTCCAGCTGCCGGTCAGCCCCAGCATTTT,CASSPAAGQPQHF
TRBJ1-5,TRBD1,TRBV7-2,NA,TGTGCCAGCAGCTTATTGGGACAGGGTCCGGCCCAGCCCCAGCATTTT,CASSLLGQGPAQPQHF
TRBJ2-7,TRBD1,TRBV6-6,NA,TGTGCCAGCAGCCGGGACAGGGCCTACGAGCAGTACTTC,CASSRDRAYEQYF
TRBJ2-7,NA,TRBV6-6,NA,TGTGCCAGCAGCCCCCACGCCAACTACGAGCAGTACTTC,CASSPHANYEQYF
TRBJ2-7,TRBD2,TRBV28,NA,TGTGCCAGCAGTTTATTTAAGCGGATGCTAGCGGGGCTGCGAGGGTACGAGCAGTACTTC,CASSLFKRMLAGLRGYEQYF
TRBJ2-7,NA,TRBV7-2,once,TGTGCCAGCAGCCGCCCCCCCTACGAGCAGTACTTC,CASSRPPYEQYF
TRBJ1-5,NA,TRBV19,NA,TGTGCCAGTAGTATCCGGGCGGGCGATAGCAATCAGCCCCAGCATTTT,CASSIRAGDSNQPQHF
TRBJ2-3,NA,TRBV4-3,NA,TGCGCCAGCAGCCCCCAGGGGGGGACAGATACGCAGTATTTT,CASSPQGGTDTQYF
TRBJ2-7,NA,TRBV6-1,NA,TGTGCCAGCAGTGAAGGACGGGGGCTGAGGAACGAGCAGTACTTC,CASSEGRGLRNEQYF
TRBJ1-2,NA,TRBV6-5,NA,TGTGCCAGCAGTTACTCTGCATTTAACTATGGCTACACCTTC,CASSYSAFNYGYTF
TRBJ2-7,NA,TRBV5-4,NA,TGTGCCAGCAGCTTGGTTCCGGGACACGAGCAGTACTTC,CASSLVPGHEQYF
TRBJ2-2,NA,TRBV7-2,NA,TGTGCCAGCAGCTTGCGATACCAGGGCCTCCGTGGCACCGGGGAGCTGTTTTTT,CASSLRYQGLRGTGELFF
TRBJ1-5,NA,TRBV19,NA,TGTGCCAGTAGCAGCTCCTATACAGGGTTGGGCAATCAGCCCCAGCATTTT,CASSSSYTGLGNQPQHF
TRBJ2-7,NA,TRBV6-5,NA,TGTGCCAGCAGACACCGGGACTCCTACGAGCAGTACTTC,CASRHRDSYEQYF
TRBJ1-5,NA,TRBV9,NA,TGTGCCAGCAGCGCGGGGGAGGCCTATCAGCCCCAGCATTTT,CASSAGEAYQPQHF
TRBJ2-7,NA,TRBV20-1,NA,TGCAGTGCTGGGGGCTCCTACGAGCAGTACTTC,CSAGGSYEQYF
TRBJ2-7,TRBD2,TRBV11-2,NA,TGTGCCAGCAGCTTAGCGGGAGGGCGCGAGCAGTACTTC,CASSLAGGREQYF
TRBJ2-5,TRBD2,TRBV7-8,NA,TGTGCCAGCAGCTCGAGCGGGAGGGCAATACTAATAGAGACCCAGTACTTC,CASSSSGRAILIETQYF
TRBJ2-2,NA,TRBV19,NA,TGTGCCAGTAGAACCTCCGGGACTAACACCGGGGAGCTGTTTTTT,CASRTSGTNTGELFF
TRBJ2-2,NA,TRBV2,NA,TGTGCCAGTAGAGAAACAGGGTACGGGGAGCTGTTTTTT,CASRETGYGELFF
TRBJ2-7,NA,TRBV7-2,NA,TGTGCCAGCAGCTCGACGGGACAGGGGGCTAGCGGGAGGGCCCTCGAGCAGTACTTC,CASSSTGQGASGRALEQYF
TRBJ1-3,TRBD1,TRBV7-3,NA,TGTGCCAGCAGCCAATACAGGGGGCGGACTGGAAACACCATATATTTT,CASSQYRGRTGNTIYF
TRBJ2-3,NA,TRBV9,NA,TGTGCCAGCAGCGCACACCTCGGCGGGACTAGCACAGATACGCAGTATTTT,CASSAHLGGTSTDTQYF